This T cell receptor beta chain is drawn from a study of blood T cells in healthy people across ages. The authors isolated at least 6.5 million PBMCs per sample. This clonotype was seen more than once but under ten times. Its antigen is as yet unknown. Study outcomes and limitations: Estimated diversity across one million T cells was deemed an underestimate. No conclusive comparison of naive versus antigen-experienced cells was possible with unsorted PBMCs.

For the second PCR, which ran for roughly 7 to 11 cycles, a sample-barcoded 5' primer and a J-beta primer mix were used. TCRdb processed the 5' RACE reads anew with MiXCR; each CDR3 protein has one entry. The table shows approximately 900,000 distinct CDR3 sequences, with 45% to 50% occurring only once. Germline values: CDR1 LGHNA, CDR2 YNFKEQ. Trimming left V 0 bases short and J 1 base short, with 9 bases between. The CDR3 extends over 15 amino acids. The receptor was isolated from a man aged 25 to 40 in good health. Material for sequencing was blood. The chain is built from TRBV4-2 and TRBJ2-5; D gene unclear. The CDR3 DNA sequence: TGTGCCAGCAGCCAAGAGGCAGGAATCCAAGAGACCCAGTACTTC. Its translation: CASSQEAGIQETQYF.